What follows are 22 T cell receptor beta chains derived from one specimen sequenced in a study of blood T cell repertoires in COVID-19. Repertoires were generated with immunoSEQ multiplex PCR, while TCRdb's copy carries only in-frame clones and drops some. The data hold about 150,000 clones, with approximately 87% observed a single time. Sequenced input: peripheral blood. These receptors all come from a woman between 65 and 79 years old with acute or convalescent COVID-19.

A word on this clone: At the DNA level, this CDR3 is encoded by other sequences in the same sample as well. The chain has TRBV6-2 or TRBV6-3 and TRBJ1-2; TRBD1 aligns across 7 bases. Unmatched junction bases numbered 3, after V lost 5 bases and J lost 3 bases. Germline assignment: CDR1 MNHEY and CDR2 SVGEGT. This CDR3 has 13 amino acids. Here the CDR3 DNA reads TGTGCCAGCAGTCTTACAGGGGACTATGGCTACACCTTC. Residues: CASSLTGDYGYTF.

The chain links TRBV4-1 to TRBJ2-5; TRBD2 matches at 7 bases. J was trimmed by 1 base and V by 0 bases; bases with no gene match: 5. The CDR3 consists of 16 residues. CDR1 is MGHRA, CDR2 YSYEKL, per germline. The CDR3 bases are TGCGCCAGCAGCCAAGATGTACCTAGCGGCCAAGAGACCCAGTACTTC. This codes for CASSQDVPSGQETQYF.

The chain carries TRBV7-3 and TRBJ2-1, with 11 bases that match TRBD2. With V trimmed by 6 bases and J by 6 bases, 7 bases remained unmatched. Germline V gene data show CDR1 as SGHTA and CDR2 as FQGTGA. There are 15 residues in the CDR3. The CDR3 nucleotides read TGTGCCAGCAGGAGGCCCGGGACTAGCGGCAATGAGCAGTTCTTC. Translation gives CASRRPGTSGNEQFF. Variable domain in full (rest from reference TRBV7-3 and TRBJ2-1): GAGVSQTPSNKVTEKGKYVELRCDPISGHTALYWYRQSLGQGPEFLIYFQGTGAADDSGLPNDRFFAVRPEGSVSTLKIQRTERGDSAVYLCASRRPGTSGNEQFFGPGTRLTVL.

This clone was seen more than once but under ten times. The chain combines TRBV7-2 with TRBJ1-2; 7 nucleotides line up with TRBD1. The J segment lost 10 bases and the V segment lost 5 bases, leaving 13 bases of the junction unmatched. CDR1 and CDR2 (germline): SGHTA, FQGNSA. This CDR3 has 14 residues. The CDR3, as DNA: TGTGCCAGCAGCCCCCGACAGGGTTTTGTCGACTACACCTTC. This encodes CASSPRQGFVDYTF.

The chain combines TRBV6-5 with TRBJ2-7; 8 nucleotides align to TRBD1. Germline V gives CDR1 MNHEY, CDR2 SVGAGI. CDR3 size: 15 residues. The trim removed 5 bases at V and 3 bases at J, leaving 9 bases unmatched. The CDR3 sequence: CASSNPGQVIYEQYF. CDR3 coding DNA: TGTGCCAGCAGTAACCCGGGACAGGTAATCTACGAGCAGTACTTC.

This chain connects TRBV4-1 to TRBJ1-2; 9 bases line up with TRBD1. CDR1 and CDR2 (germline): MGHRA, YSYEKL. The CDR3 spans 14 residues. After removal of 3 bases from V and 6 bases from J, the junction contained 5 bases not matched to a gene. CDR3 bases: TGCGCCAGCAGCCAGCAACAGGGGGCCGATGGCTACACCTTC. This translates into CASSQQQGADGYTF.

The CDR3 loop is CASGHPAGVGPSEQFF. CDR3 bases: TGTGCTAGTGGTCACCCAGCGGGAGTGGGCCCGTCGGAGCAGTTCTTC. This rearrangement joins TRBV12-5 to TRBJ2-1, with 8 bases that match TRBD2. V gave up 5 bases and J gave up 10 bases; unmatched junction bases: 16. Germline CDR1 and CDR2: LGHNT and FRNRAP. The CDR3 sequence is 16 residues long.

The chain is built from TRBV6-6 and TRBJ2-7; 8 bases line up with TRBD1. CDR1 and CDR2 from the germline V gene are MNHNY and SVGAGI (reference sequence). The CDR3 is made up of 12 amino acids. Unmatched junction bases numbered 4, after V lost 9 bases and J lost 3 bases. CDR3 sequence (DNA): TGTGCCAGTAGACAGGGGAACTACGAGCAGTACTTC. As protein: CASRQGNYEQYF.

The chain couples TRBV18 to TRBJ2-5; 7 nucleotides align to TRBD2. Germline loops: CDR1 KGHSH, CDR2 LQKENI. V was pared by 3 bases and J by 2 bases, with 3 bases of the junction left unmatched. This CDR3 is built from 14 residues. The CDR3 sequence is CASSPTGGQETQYF. CDR3 nucleotide sequence: TGTGCCAGCTCACCGACGGGAGGACAAGAGACCCAGTACTTC.

V and J are TRBV24-1 and TRBJ2-1; unclear D gene. Trimming left V 4 bases short and J 4 bases short, with 10 bases between. In germline, CDR1 is KGHDR, CDR2 SFDVKD. The CDR3 is 14 amino acids. CDR3 in DNA: TGTGCCACCAGTGAAGCAGGAATGTACAATGAGCAGTTCTTC. This translates into CATSEAGMYNEQFF.

The V call is TRBV6-5, the J call TRBJ1-2; 12 bases align to TRBD1. The trim removed 7 bases at V and 8 bases at J, leaving 8 bases unmatched. Germline V gene sequence: CDR1 MNHEY, CDR2 SVGAGI. The CDR3 has 14 residues. CDR3 sequence: CASNPGTGGHGYTF. CDR3 in DNA: TGTGCCAGCAATCCCGGGACAGGGGGCCACGGCTACACCTTC.

The chain is built from TRBV10-3 and TRBJ2-7; the D is unclear. The CDR3 is 15 residues long. Germline-derived CDR1 and CDR2 are ENHRY and SYGVKD. V lost 0 bases, J lost 2 bases, and 11 bases lay in between. The chain's CDR3 is CAISESRSVAYEQYF. The CDR3 nucleotides are TGTGCCATCAGTGAGTCGCGGAGTGTAGCCTACGAGCAGTACTTC.

The chain combines TRBV19 with TRBJ1-1, with D uncertain. Trimming took 7 bases from V and 1 from J, leaving 4 bases between them. This CDR3 comprises 11 residues. Germline V gene sequence: CDR1 LNHDA, CDR2 SQIVND (reference sequence). CDR3: CASKRNTEAFF. The CDR3 coding sequence is TGTGCCAGTAAGAGGAACACTGAAGCTTTCTTT.

The CDR3 is CASSLALDKGGYTF. The CDR3, as DNA: TGTGCCAGCAGCTTAGCGTTGGACAAAGGGGGCTACACCTTC. The rearrangement links TRBV7-2 to TRBJ1-2; possible D gene TRBD1, 5 bases. V lost 0 bases to trimming and J lost 8 bases, with 13 bases between them. This CDR3 has 14 amino acids. Germline CDR1 and CDR2: SGHTA and FQGNSA.

The chain couples TRBV7-2 to TRBJ1-2; unclear D gene. Germline loops: CDR1 SGHTA, CDR2 FQGNSA. Trimming pared 1 base from V and 0 bases from J, leaving 12 bases between. The CDR3 has 16 amino acids. CDR3 nucleotide sequence: TGTGCCAGCAGCTTAGTAATGGGCAGCTCTAACTATGGCTACACCTTC. It encodes CASSLVMGSSNYGYTF.

The chain joins TRBV7-9 to TRBJ1-6, with 8 bases fitting TRBD1. The ends lost 1 base at V and 10 bases at J; junction bases unmatched: 6. Germline CDR1 and CDR2: SEHNR and FQNEAQ (reference sequence). The CDR3 sequence is 15 residues long. CDR3: CASSLGNRGYSPLHF. For the CDR3, the DNA is TGTGCCAGCAGCTTAGGGAACAGGGGGTACTCACCCCTCCACTTT.

The V call is TRBV7-2, the J call TRBJ1-5, with D unclear. Germline CDR1 reads SGHTA; CDR2 reads FQGNSA. Trimming cost V 2 bases and J 4 bases, with 6 bases left between them. The CDR3 extends over 13 amino acids. In nucleotides, the CDR3 is TGTGCCAGCAGCTTAATGAGTAATCAGCCCCAGCATTTT. It translates to CASSLMSNQPQHF. Looking up the rest from reference TRBV7-2 and TRBJ1-5 gives the full variable domain: GAGVSQSPSNKVTEKGKDVELRCDPISGHTALYWYRQSLGQGLEFLIYFQGNSAPDKSGLPSDRFSAERTGGSVSTLTIQRTQQEDSAVYLCASSLMSNQPQHFGDGTRLSIL.

The chain uses TRBV7-2 and TRBJ1-4, with 7 bases fitting TRBD1. The germline V gene has CDR1 SGHTA and CDR2 FQGNSA. The junction had 4 bases not matched to a gene; V was cut back by 1 base and J by 5 bases. The CDR3 extends over 15 amino acids. CDR3 nucleotides: TGTGCCAGCAGCTTAGTAAGGGGGCCGAATGAAAAACTGTTTTTT. Its translation is CASSLVRGPNEKLFF.

The chain recombines TRBV12-3 or TRBV12-4 with TRBJ1-2, with TRBD1 as a possible D gene (5 bases). V was trimmed by 3 bases and J by 8 bases, leaving 10 bases between them. CDR3 length: 12 amino acids. The CDR3 loop is CASSFSRGGYTF. CDR3 in DNA: TGTGCCAGCAGTTTCTCGCGGGGCGGCTACACCTTC.

The rearrangement joins TRBV6-2 or TRBV6-3 to TRBJ2-6; TRBD1 is a possible D gene (5 bases). This CDR3 is built from 15 residues. V lost 5 bases and J 3 bases, leaving 11 bases between the germline ends. Germline V gives CDR1 MNHEY, CDR2 SVGEGT. Here the CDR3 reads CASSNPGNGANVLTF. The CDR3 DNA follows: TGTGCCAGCAGTAACCCAGGGAATGGGGCCAACGTCCTGACTTTC.

A single count supports this clone. DNA of the CDR3: TGTGCCTGGAGTGTATTTTTGGGTAAAGGGGGACAGGGCATGTCCCGCTCTGGAAACACCATATATTTT. Encoded protein: CAWSVFLGKGGQGMSRSGNTIYF. V is TRBV30 and J is TRBJ1-3, with TRBD1 identical over 9 bases. J gave up 0 bases and V 0 bases, and 24 bases lay outside the gene matches. Germline CDR1 is GTSNPN and CDR2 is SVGIG (reference sequence). The CDR3 is 23 residues long.

The V gene is TRBV2, the J gene TRBJ2-1; maybe TRBD2 (6 bases). Germline CDR1 reads SNHLY; CDR2 reads FYNNEI. Trimming cost V 8 bases and J 7 bases, with 12 bases left between them. The CDR3 totals 12 residues. The CDR3 reads CASSGDGNEQFF. For the CDR3, the DNA is TGTGCCAGCTCGGGGGATGGAAATGAGCAGTTCTTC.